What follows are 29 T cell receptor beta chains derived from one specimen sequenced in a study of T cell changes during pregnancy in multiple sclerosis. The repertoire was sequenced with immunoSEQ multiplex PCR; TCRdb's copy has only in-frame clones and lacks some. The sample holds some 80,000 clones, 90% to 95% seen once. The source material was peripheral blood, sampled in the first trimester of pregnancy. These receptors all come from a female donor with multiple sclerosis, enrolled in a pregnancy study.

In nucleotides, the CDR3 is TGTGCCACCCGGGAGCAGGGACGCGGTGAGCAGTTCTTC. Translating it yields CATREQGRGEQFF. The chain recombines TRBV15 with TRBJ2-1; D is possibly TRBD2 (6 bases). The V end was cut by 8 bases, the J end by 9 bases, with 17 bases between. Per germline, CDR1 LNHNV and CDR2 YYDKDF (reference sequence). CDR3 length equals 13 residues.

The V call is TRBV19, the J call TRBJ2-6, with 7 bases fitting TRBD1. Per germline, CDR1 LNHDA and CDR2 SQIVND (reference sequence). CDR3 length: 16 amino acids. V shed 4 bases, J shed 4 bases, and the junction held 7 bases outside the gene matches. CDR3: CASSKGTGVGANVLTF. CDR3 sequence (DNA): TGTGCCAGTAGTAAGGGTACAGGGGTCGGGGCCAACGTCCTGACTTTC.

Regarding this clone: Because the CDR3's place on the DNA is in doubt, the DNA is left out and the CDR3 is given as listed by TCRdb. The chain employs TRBV9 and TRBJ2-2; the D call of TRBD2 is as the table states it, not checked on the DNA. The CDR3 is 15 amino acids in total, end residues counted. In germline, CDR1 is SGDLS, CDR2 YYNGEE. CDR3 loop: CASSVGNLRAGELFF.

J is TRBJ2-3 and V is TRBV5-1; TRBD2 matches at 7 bases. CDR1 is SGHRS, CDR2 YFSETQ, per germline. This CDR3 contains 14 residues. The V gene end was trimmed by 1 base and the J gene end by 2 bases; junction bases not matched to a gene: 1. CDR3 loop: CASSLLAATDTQYF. CDR3 bases: TGCGCCAGCAGCTTGCTAGCGGCCACAGATACGCAGTATTTT.

This chain links TRBV14 with TRBJ2-1; D is possibly TRBD1 (7 bases). Trimming shortened V by 4 bases and J by 6 bases, and 22 bases separated the two germline ends. Germline loops: CDR1 SGHDN, CDR2 FVKESK. There are 17 residues in the CDR3. The DNA for the CDR3 is TGTGCCAGCAGCCCTAACCAGGGGGGATTCTTAGTCAATGAGCAGTTCTTC. It translates to CASSPNQGGFLVNEQFF.

This sequence joins TRBV28 and TRBJ2-2; D is perhaps TRBD1 (6 bases). This CDR3 has 16 amino acids. Germline CDR1 is MDHEN and CDR2 is SYDVKM. Trimming took 3 bases from V and 3 from J, leaving 14 bases between them. This CDR3 is CASSFRRTADTGELFF. As DNA, the CDR3 is TGTGCCAGCAGTTTTAGAAGGACAGCGGACACCGGGGAGCTGTTTTTT. The full variable domain, its missing parts supplied by reference TRBV28 and TRBJ2-2, is DVKVTQSSRYLVKRTGEKVFLECVQDMDHENMFWYRQDPGLGLRLIYFSYDVKMKEKGDIPEGYSVSREKKERFSLILESASTNQTSMYLCASSFRRTADTGELFFGEGSRLTVL.

The chain has TRBV21-1 and TRBJ2-2; the table's D call, TRBD2, has no DNA check behind it. TRBV21-1 represents a pseudogene. This CDR3 is built from 15 residues. In DNA, the CDR3 is TGTGCCAGCAACAGTAGCGTCCCGAACACCGGGGAGCTGTTTTTT. Amino acid sequence: CASNSSVPNTGELFF.

Here the CDR3 reads CASRSGLYNEQFF. CDR3 coding DNA: TGTGCCAGCAGGTCTGGACTGTACAATGAGCAGTTCTTC. This chain links TRBV6-5 with TRBJ2-1; maybe TRBD2 (5 bases). The ends were cut back, 6 bases at V and 4 bases at J, with 10 bases in the middle. The length of the CDR3 is 13 residues. Germline V gives CDR1 MNHEY, CDR2 SVGAGI.

V is TRBV10-3 and J is TRBJ2-3; TRBD1 matches 7 bases. This CDR3 comprises 15 residues. Trimming took 8 bases from V and 0 from J; bases not matched to a gene: 8. CDR1 and CDR2 from the germline V gene are ENHRY and SYGVKD. DNA of the CDR3: TGTGCCATCCTGGTGACAGGGTCAAGCACAGATACGCAGTATTTT. Amino acid sequence: CAILVTGSSTDTQYF.

The rearrangement uses TRBV7-8 and TRBJ2-4; D remains unclear. Germline loops: CDR1 SGHVS, CDR2 FQNEAQ. Trimming removed 0 bases from V and 5 bases from J, with 20 bases in between. The CDR3 extends over 18 amino acids. The CDR3 nucleotides are TGTGCCAGCAGCTTAGCGGGTTGGGCCCAATTGATCCAAAACATTCAGTACTTC. It is translated as CASSLAGWAQLIQNIQYF. The whole variable domain, filled in from reference TRBV7-8 and TRBJ2-4, reads GAGVSQSPRYKVAKRGQDVALRCDPISGHVSLFWYQQALGQGPEFLTYFQNEAQLDKSGLPSDRFFAERPEGSVSTLKIQRTQQEDSAVYLCASSLAGWAQLIQNIQYFGAGTRLSVL.

This clone was seen only a few times. The chain uses TRBV7-2 and TRBJ1-3; D is unclear. This CDR3 has 15 amino acids. Trimming pared 2 bases from V and 4 bases from J, leaving 12 bases between. Germline CDR1 and CDR2: SGHTA and FQGNSA. Here the CDR3 reads CASSLSRVAGNTIYF. The CDR3 DNA reads TGTGCCAGCAGCTTATCTCGGGTGGCCGGAAACACCATATATTTT.

This clone was observed a handful of times. The V call is TRBV6-1, the J call TRBJ1-1; 8 bases are shared with TRBD1. This CDR3 spans 13 amino acids. The germline gives CDR1 MNHNS, CDR2 SASEGT. V was clipped by 4 bases and J by 5 bases; unmatched bases: 3. The CDR3 bases are TGTGCCAGCAGTGCCCGGACAGGGACTGAAGCTTTCTTT. Translation: CASSARTGTEAFF.

The chain has TRBV19 and TRBJ1-5; 7 bases are shared with TRBD1. CDR1 and CDR2 from the germline V gene are LNHDA and SQIVND (reference sequence). The CDR3 consists of 18 residues. V gave up 2 bases and J gave up 0 bases; unmatched junction bases: 10. CDR3 loop: CASSILPTGAYSNQPQHF. CDR3 DNA sequence: TGTGCCAGTAGTATACTTCCCACAGGGGCTTATAGCAATCAGCCCCAGCATTTT.

This clone was observed a handful of times. V is TRBV28 and J is TRBJ2-7; 7 positions match TRBD1. The germline gives CDR1 MDHEN, CDR2 SYDVKM. V dropped 7 bases and J dropped 5; count of bases not matched to a gene: 5. The CDR3 runs to 12 residues. CDR3 sequence: CASTDRYNEQYF. In DNA, the CDR3 is TGTGCCAGCACGGACAGGTACAACGAGCAGTACTTC.

This chain connects TRBV9 to TRBJ1-3; weak D call: TRBD1 (6 bases). This CDR3 comprises 14 residues. The germline V gene has CDR1 SGDLS and CDR2 YYNGEE. V lost 2 bases and J lost 2, with 8 bases in between. The CDR3 DNA reads TGTGCCAGCAGCGTCGGGACAACTGGAAACACCATATATTTT. Amino acids: CASSVGTTGNTIYF.

This sequence joins TRBV6-1 and TRBJ2-1, with 10 bases fitting TRBD1. This CDR3 contains 14 residues. With 5 bases clipped from V and 6 bases from J, the junction kept 4 bases outside the gene matches. Germline V CDR1 and CDR2: MNHNS, SASEGT. CDR3 sequence: CASSWTGGGNEQFF. The CDR3 DNA sequence: TGTGCCAGCAGTTGGACAGGGGGGGGCAATGAGCAGTTCTTC.

This chain links TRBV28 with TRBJ2-1; the match to TRBD2 covers 11 bases. The CDR3 extends over 15 amino acids. Germline V lookup: CDR1 MDHEN, CDR2 SYDVKM. The V gene end was trimmed by 6 bases and the J gene end by 7 bases; junction bases not matched to a gene: 8. The CDR3 reads CASSALAGVWNEQFF. The CDR3, as DNA: TGTGCCAGCAGCGCACTAGCGGGAGTGTGGAATGAGCAGTTCTTC.

This chain uses TRBV29-1 with TRBJ2-1; possibly TRBD2 for D (6 bases). Trimming left V 2 bases short and J 7 bases short, with 15 bases between. This CDR3 region has 14 residues. The germline gives CDR1 SQVTM, CDR2 ANQGSEA. CDR3 in amino acids: CSVERLSRGNEQFF. For the CDR3, the DNA is TGCAGCGTTGAAAGACTCAGCCGGGGGAATGAGCAGTTCTTC.

The chain carries TRBV19 and TRBJ1-4; D is perhaps TRBD1 (6 bases). CDR3 length: 14 residues. Germline CDR1 reads LNHDA; CDR2 reads SQIVND (reference sequence). Trimming took off 3 bases at V and 7 bases at J, with 12 bases between the two ends. This chain's CDR3 is CASSMAGGREKLFF. CDR3 nucleotides: TGTGCCAGTAGTATGGCTGGGGGCCGTGAAAAACTGTTTTTT.

This chain joins TRBV5-1 and TRBJ2-3; 7 bases match TRBD2. This CDR3 has 14 residues. Germline V gene lookup returns CDR1 SGHRS and CDR2 YFSETQ. The V segment lost 4 bases and the J segment 4 bases; nucleotides outside the gene matches: 6. CDR3 protein: CASSKTSWADTQYF. The CDR3 DNA reads as TGCGCCAGCAGCAAGACTAGCTGGGCAGATACGCAGTATTTT.

J is TRBJ1-1 and V is TRBV12-2; no DNA check was done on the table's D call, TRBD1. TRBV12-2 is termed a pseudogene. The CDR3 has 14 residues. The CDR3 spells CASRLAPENTEAFF. In DNA, the CDR3 is TGTGCAAGTCGCTTAGCGCCAGAGAACACTGAAGCTTTCTTT.

The V gene is TRBV5-1, the J gene TRBJ2-7, with 7 nucleotides matching TRBD1. CDR1 and CDR2 (germline): SGHRS, YFSETQ. This CDR3 is 16 amino acids long. J lost 1 base, V lost 0 bases, and 7 bases had no gene match. In DNA form, the CDR3 reads TGCGCCAGCAGCTTGGCCAGACAGGGCCATTCCTACGAGCAGTACTTC. Protein: CASSLARQGHSYEQYF.

This clone was seen more than once but under ten times. The V gene is TRBV5-6, the J gene TRBJ1-2; maybe TRBD1 (6 bases). CDR1 and CDR2 (germline): SGHDT, YYEEEE. Deletions cut 5 bases from V and 4 bases from J, with 12 bases between. The CDR3 length is 13 residues. The chain's CDR3 is CASSPGTTYGYTF. The DNA for the CDR3 is TGTGCCAGCAGTCCCGGGACAACCTATGGCTACACCTTC.

Only a few counts were recorded for this clone. This chain joins TRBV19 and TRBJ1-4; possibly TRBD1 for D (5 bases). CDR1 and CDR2 from the germline V gene are LNHDA and SQIVND (reference sequence). With 6 bases removed from V and 5 bases from J, the gap between germline ends came to 10 bases. The CDR3 is 13 residues long. CDR3 in DNA: TGTGCCAGTAGGGCCCAGGGCAATGAAAAACTGTTTTTT. This encodes CASRAQGNEKLFF.

The table lists this clone with a few counts. The CDR3: CASSMARGWEKLFF. DNA for the CDR3: TGTGCCAGTAGTATGGCCAGGGGTTGGGAAAAACTGTTTTTT. This chain uses TRBV19 with TRBJ1-4, with D maybe TRBD1 (6 bases). This CDR3 comprises 14 residues. V was shortened by 3 bases and J by 8 bases, with 13 bases between the two germline ends. CDR1 is LNHDA and CDR2 is SQIVND in the germline V gene (reference sequence).

This clone was seen only once. The genes are TRBV11-2 and TRBJ2-1; maybe TRBD1 (5 bases). Trimming removed 6 bases at V and 3 bases at J, with 15 bases between. The CDR3 contains 15 residues. Germline loops: CDR1 SGHAT, CDR2 FQNNGV. This chain's CDR3 is CASRSWGRNYNEQFF. The CDR3 bases are TGTGCCAGCAGAAGCTGGGGCAGGAACTACAATGAGCAGTTCTTC.

This chain uses TRBV5-1 with TRBJ2-1; TRBD2 agrees at 12 bases. The J segment lost 2 bases and the V segment lost 3 bases, leaving 6 bases of the junction unmatched. CDR1 and CDR2 (germline): SGHRS, YFSETQ. The length of the CDR3 is 17 residues. The CDR3 DNA is TGCGCCAGCAGCTCTGGACTAGCGGGGATAACCTACAATGAGCAGTTCTTC. It yields the protein CASSSGLAGITYNEQFF.

This clone was counted ten times or more. The V gene is TRBV27, the J gene TRBJ2-1; 8 nucleotides agree with TRBD1. Losses at the gene ends were 5 bases for V and 8 bases for J; bases not matched to a gene: 11. The CDR3 spans 15 residues. CDR1 is MNHEY and CDR2 is SMNVEV in the germline V gene (reference sequence). This CDR3 is CASSPPPDRAHEQFF. The CDR3 nucleotides are TGTGCCAGCAGTCCACCCCCGGACAGGGCCCATGAGCAGTTCTTC.

This chain links TRBV18 with TRBJ2-1; tentative D call: TRBD1 (6 bases). The CDR3 length is 17 residues. The V and J ends lost 6 bases and 0 bases respectively, with 18 bases between them. Germline values: CDR1 KGHSH, CDR2 LQKENI. The CDR3 DNA reads as TGTGCCAGCTCGAATACAGGGCTCCCTTTCTCCTACAATGAGCAGTTCTTC. It codes for CASSNTGLPFSYNEQFF.